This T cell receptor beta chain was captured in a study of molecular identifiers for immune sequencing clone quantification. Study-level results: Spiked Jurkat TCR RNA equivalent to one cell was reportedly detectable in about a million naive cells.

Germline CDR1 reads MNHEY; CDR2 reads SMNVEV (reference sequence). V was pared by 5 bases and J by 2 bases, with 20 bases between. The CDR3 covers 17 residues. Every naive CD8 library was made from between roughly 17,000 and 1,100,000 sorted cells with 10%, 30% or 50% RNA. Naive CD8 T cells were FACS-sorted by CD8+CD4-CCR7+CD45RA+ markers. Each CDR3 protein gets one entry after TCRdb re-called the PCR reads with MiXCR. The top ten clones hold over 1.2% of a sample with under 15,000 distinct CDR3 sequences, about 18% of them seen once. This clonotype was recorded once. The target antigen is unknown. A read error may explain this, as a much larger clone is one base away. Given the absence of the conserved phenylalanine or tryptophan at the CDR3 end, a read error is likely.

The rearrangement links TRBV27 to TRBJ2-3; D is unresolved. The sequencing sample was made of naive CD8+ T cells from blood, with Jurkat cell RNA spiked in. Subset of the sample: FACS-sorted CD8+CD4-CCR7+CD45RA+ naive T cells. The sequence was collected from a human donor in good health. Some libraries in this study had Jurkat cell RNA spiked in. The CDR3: CASSPFPWDISTDTQYS. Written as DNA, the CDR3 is TGTGCCAGCAGTCCTTTCCCTTGGGATATATCCACAGATACGCAGTATTCT.